The TCR beta chain described here comes from a study of graft-versus-host responses after intestinal transplantation. Overall study context: Anti-thymocyte globulin induction preceded three to four years of tacrolimus and steroid maintenance in all recipients.

V lost 4 bases to trimming and J lost 0 bases; unmatched junction nucleotides: 5. CDR1 is GTSNPN, CDR2 SVGIG, per germline (reference sequence). The CDR3 contains 15 residues. General observations from the study: Detection of GvH clones occurred in recipient marrow, and some had their first appearance in ileum or blood.

Clones were read by immunoSEQ multiplex PCR, and TCRdb kept only the in-frame ones, dropping some. The sample lists some 100,000 clones, 92% occurring once. About this clone itself: Its matching antigen is unknown.

The starting material was unstimulated CD8+ T cells sorted from spleen or lymph node cells, obtained before transplant. J is TRBJ1-3 and V is TRBV30, with 8 bases aligning to TRBD1. The TCR sequence derives from a human donor who was the organ donor for an intestinal transplant. DNA of the CDR3: TGTGCCTGGAAAGGACAGGGCCGCTCTGGAAACACCATATATTTT. Encoded protein: CAWKGQGRSGNTIYF.